This T cell receptor (beta chain) was sequenced in a study of shared clonotypes between healthy human individuals. From germline, CDR1 is MNHNS and CDR2 SASEGT. The CDR3 length is 14 residues. V lost 5 bases, J lost 4 bases, and 4 bases stayed unmatched. TCRdb's copy holds only in-frame clones and misses some; the assay was immunoSEQ multiplex PCR. This table has 490,000 or so clones, 60% to 85% appearing once. The sequenced material came from PBMCs. This sequence originates from a middle-aged woman in good health. Some clones in this sample may be carry-over from other donors' samples. The rearrangement links TRBV6-1 to TRBJ1-1, with TRBD1 matching 10 bases. CDR3 nucleotides: TGTGCCAGCAGTTCCCGGGACAGGGGCACTGAAGCTTTCTTT. This gives the protein CASSSRDRGTEAFF.